Listed here is a single T cell receptor (beta chain). The antigen remains unidentified. Germline CDR1 reads LNHDA; CDR2 reads SQIVND (reference sequence). V lost 3 bases and J 5 bases, leaving 10 bases between the germline ends. The CDR3 runs 13 residues. Only in-frame clones appear in the TCRdb table, and some are missing; sequencing was by immunoSEQ multiplex PCR. The sample has some 100,000 clones, about 86% seen once. This sample is part of a study of T cell responses to AZD1222 COVID-19 vaccine. Whole-study findings and limits: No repertoire was sampled before or during the peak T cell response, only after it. At baseline, seropositivity was found in only six or seven AZD1222 recipients.

The TCR comes from an adult in good health. The V gene is TRBV19, the J gene TRBJ2-5, with D unresolved. The sequencing here drew on peripheral blood, taken on day 0 of AZD1222 vaccination. The CDR3 loop is CASSIWGTETQYF. Here the CDR3 DNA reads TGTGCCAGTAGTATTTGGGGTACGGAGACCCAGTACTTC.